This TCR beta chain was sequenced in a study of shared clonotypes between healthy human individuals. General study findings and limits: For naive CD4 cells, around 5% of clonotypes were shared across a few donors. The diversity represented, both genetic and in exposure history, was limited by few donors.

TCRdb's copy holds only in-frame clones and misses some; the assay was immunoSEQ multiplex PCR. The sample holds 780,000 or so clones, about two thirds seen once. Of note for this clone: The antigen remains undetermined.

All the donors were Caucasian adults who lived in Nashville, Tennessee. The sample consisted of memory CD4+ T cells sorted from blood. The sample's subset: CD45RA-negative fraction. This TCR came from a woman in her 30s in good health.

CDR3 bases: TGTGCCAGCAGTTTGCTAGCGGGAGGAGGCACAGATACGCAGTATTTT. Encoded protein: CASSLLAGGGTDTQYF. The chain links TRBV6-6 to TRBJ2-3; 11 bases map to TRBD2. The V gene end was trimmed by 4 bases and the J gene end by 1 base; junction bases not matched to a gene: 4. CDR1 is MNHNY and CDR2 is SVGAGI in the germline V gene (reference sequence). The CDR3 contains 16 residues.